The entry below gives a single T cell receptor beta chain sequence along with its context. Its specificity is not known. This sample was included in a study of cytomegalovirus exposure and HLA in healthy donors. Findings and caveats of the study: It was in a later analysis that TCR association rates were seen to vary by HLA locus, highest for DRB1 and lowest for HLA-C. In vitro work confirmed that three CMV-associated chains recognize CMV antigens. Some TCR beta chains (about 180 of them) were listed as cytomegalovirus-associated.

In the PCR, 60 Vbeta and 13 Jbeta primers were used. Profiling relied on immunoSEQ multiplex PCR, and the TCRdb table lists in-frame clones only, not all of them. The top ten clones hold 1.5% of a sample with about 120,000 clones, roughly 82% of them seen once. V dropped 6 bases and J dropped 0 bases, with 12 bases sitting between them. Germline loops: CDR1 LNHDA, CDR2 SQIVND (reference sequence). The CDR3 contains 16 residues. The source of this sequence is a woman aged 18-29 years in good health and CMV-seronegative. The chain links TRBV19 to TRBJ2-6; D might be TRBD1 (5 bases). Sequenced input: PBMCs. The CDR3 DNA follows: TGTGCCAGTAGGGACGGTGGGGCCTCTGGGGCCAACGTCCTGACTTTC. Translating gives CASRDGGASGANVLTF.